This T cell receptor (beta chain) is from a study of shared clonotypes between healthy human individuals. Study outcomes and limitations: An effect of sequencing depth on clonotype sharing among donors was expected. Sampling covered blood only; tissue repertoires likely differ.

This clone was detected a few times. Its target is not known. Healthy adults negative for HIV, lacking recent acute infections or vaccinations, served as donors. The authors ran the assay at deep level. Assay: immunoSEQ multiplex PCR; the TCRdb copy retains only in-frame clones and omits some. The sample comprises 450,000 to 500,000 clones, around three quarters of which are singletons, and around 12% rests with the top ten. After removal of 4 bases from V and 5 bases from J, the junction contained 9 bases not matched to a gene. From germline, CDR1 is SGHNT and CDR2 YYREEE (reference sequence). The CDR3 spans 16 residues.

The chain carries TRBV5-4 and TRBJ2-3; 11 bases fit TRBD2. The specimen was PBMCs. This TCR came from a woman aged 35 to 49 in good health. Some clones in this sample may be carry-over from other donors' samples. This chain's CDR3 is CASSQKLAGEVDTQYF. CDR3 in DNA: TGTGCCAGCAGCCAAAAACTAGCGGGAGAGGTAGATACGCAGTATTTT.